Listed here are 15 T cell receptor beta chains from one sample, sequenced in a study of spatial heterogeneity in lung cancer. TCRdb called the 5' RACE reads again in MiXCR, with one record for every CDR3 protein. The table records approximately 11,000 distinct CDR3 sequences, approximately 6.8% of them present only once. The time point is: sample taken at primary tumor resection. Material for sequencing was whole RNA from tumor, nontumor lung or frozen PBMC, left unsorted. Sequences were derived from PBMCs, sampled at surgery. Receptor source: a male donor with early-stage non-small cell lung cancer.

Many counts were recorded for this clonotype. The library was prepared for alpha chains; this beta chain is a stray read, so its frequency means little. The CDR3 DNA is TGCAGCGCAATTCAGGGAAACTCCTACGAGCAGTACTTC. As protein: CSAIQGNSYEQYF. The gene calls are TRBV29-1 and TRBJ2-7; D might be TRBD1 (5 bases). The CDR3 is 13 amino acids. V dropped 7 bases and J dropped 0 bases, with 13 bases sitting between them. Per germline, CDR1 SQVTM and CDR2 ANQGSEA.

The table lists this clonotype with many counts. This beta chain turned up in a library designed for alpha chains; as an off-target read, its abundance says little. The CDR3 is CASSLSGQTDTQYF. The CDR3 bases are TGTGCCAGCTCACTCTCGGGTCAGACAGATACGCAGTATTTT. This rearrangement joins TRBV18 to TRBJ2-3; no firm D call. Trimming cost V 4 bases and J 3 bases, with 11 bases left between them. Germline CDR1 reads KGHSH; CDR2 reads LQKENI. This CDR3 has 14 amino acids. Full variable domain (remainder filled in from reference TRBV18 and TRBJ2-3): NAGVMQNPRHLVRRRGQEARLRCSPMKGHSHVYWYRQLPEEGLKFMVYLQKENIIDESGMPKERFSAEFPKEGPSILRIQQVVRGDSAAYFCASSLSGQTDTQYFGPGTRLTVL.

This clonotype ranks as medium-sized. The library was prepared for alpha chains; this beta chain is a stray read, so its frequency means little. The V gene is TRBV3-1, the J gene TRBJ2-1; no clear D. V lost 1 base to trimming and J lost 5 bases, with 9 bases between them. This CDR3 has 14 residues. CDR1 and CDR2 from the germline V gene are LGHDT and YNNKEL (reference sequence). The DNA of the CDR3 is TGTGCCAGCAGCCAAGGGAACTTGAACAATGAGCAGTTCTTC. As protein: CASSQGNLNNEQFF.

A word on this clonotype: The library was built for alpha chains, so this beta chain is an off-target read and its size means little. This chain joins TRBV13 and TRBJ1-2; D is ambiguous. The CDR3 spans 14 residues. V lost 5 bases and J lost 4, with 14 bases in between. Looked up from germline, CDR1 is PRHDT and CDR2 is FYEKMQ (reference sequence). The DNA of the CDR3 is TGTGCCAGCAGCCGGCGACGGCCTAGCTATGGCTACACCTTC. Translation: CASSRRRPSYGYTF.

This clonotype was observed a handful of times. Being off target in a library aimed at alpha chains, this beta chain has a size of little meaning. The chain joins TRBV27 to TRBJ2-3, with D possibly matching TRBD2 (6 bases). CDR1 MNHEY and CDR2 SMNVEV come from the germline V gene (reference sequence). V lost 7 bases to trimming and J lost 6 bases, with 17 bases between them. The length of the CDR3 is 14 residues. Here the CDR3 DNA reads TGTGCCAGCAACCCTGGGGGGAACCAGGATACGCAGTATTTT. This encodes CASNPGGNQDTQYF.

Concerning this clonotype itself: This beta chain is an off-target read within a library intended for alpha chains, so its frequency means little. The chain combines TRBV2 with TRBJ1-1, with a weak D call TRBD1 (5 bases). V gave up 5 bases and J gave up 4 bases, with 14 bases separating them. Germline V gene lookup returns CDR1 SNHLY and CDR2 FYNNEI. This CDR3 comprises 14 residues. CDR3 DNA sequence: TGTGCCAGCAGTCCTGACAGCCGAGCCACTGAAGCTTTCTTT. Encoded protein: CASSPDSRATEAFF.

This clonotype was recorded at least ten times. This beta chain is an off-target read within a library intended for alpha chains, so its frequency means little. The CDR3 DNA sequence: TGTGCCAGCAGGCCACCCGCGGGGGGAGGCGAGCAGTTCTTC. This codes for CASRPPAGGGEQFF. The V and J genes are TRBV6-2 or TRBV6-3 and TRBJ2-1, with 8 positions matching TRBD2. The V gene end was trimmed by 6 bases and the J gene end by 10 bases; junction bases not matched to a gene: 11. Germline V lookup: CDR1 MNHEY, CDR2 SVGEGT. This CDR3 is 14 amino acids long.

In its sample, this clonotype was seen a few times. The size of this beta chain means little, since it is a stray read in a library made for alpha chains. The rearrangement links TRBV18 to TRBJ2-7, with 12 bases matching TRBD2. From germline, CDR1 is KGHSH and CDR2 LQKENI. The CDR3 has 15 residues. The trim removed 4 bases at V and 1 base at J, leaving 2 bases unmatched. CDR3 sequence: CASSQTSGGSYEQYF. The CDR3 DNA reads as TGTGCCAGCTCACAGACTAGCGGGGGTTCCTACGAGCAGTACTTC.

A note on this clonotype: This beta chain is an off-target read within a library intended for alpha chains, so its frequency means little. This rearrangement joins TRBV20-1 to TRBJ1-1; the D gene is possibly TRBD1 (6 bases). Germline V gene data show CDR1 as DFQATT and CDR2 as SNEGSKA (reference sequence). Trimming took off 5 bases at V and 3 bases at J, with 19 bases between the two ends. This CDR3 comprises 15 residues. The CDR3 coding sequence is TGCAGTGCTGATCCCCTAAGCAGGGGTTACACTGAAGCTTTCTTT. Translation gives CSADPLSRGYTEAFF.

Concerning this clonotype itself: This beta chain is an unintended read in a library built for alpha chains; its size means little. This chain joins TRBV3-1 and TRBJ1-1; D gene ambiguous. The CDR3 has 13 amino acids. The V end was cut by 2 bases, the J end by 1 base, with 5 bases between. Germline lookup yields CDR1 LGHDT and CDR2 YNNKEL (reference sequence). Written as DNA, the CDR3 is TGTGCCAGCAGCCAATGGGGGAACACTGAAGCTTTCTTT. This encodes CASSQWGNTEAFF. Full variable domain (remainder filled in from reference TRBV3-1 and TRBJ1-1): DTAVSQTPKYLVTQMGNDKSIKCEQNLGHDTMYWYKQDSKKFLKIMFSYNNKELIINETVPNRFSPKSPDKAHLNLHINSLELGDSAVYFCASSQWGNTEAFFGQGTRLTVV.

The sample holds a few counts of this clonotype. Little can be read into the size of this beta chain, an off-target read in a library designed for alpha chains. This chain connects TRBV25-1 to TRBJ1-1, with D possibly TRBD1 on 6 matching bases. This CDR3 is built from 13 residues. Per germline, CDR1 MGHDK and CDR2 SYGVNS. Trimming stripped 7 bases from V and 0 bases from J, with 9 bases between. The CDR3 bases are TGTGCCAGCAAGCGGGGGCTGAACACTGAAGCTTTCTTT. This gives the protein CASKRGLNTEAFF.

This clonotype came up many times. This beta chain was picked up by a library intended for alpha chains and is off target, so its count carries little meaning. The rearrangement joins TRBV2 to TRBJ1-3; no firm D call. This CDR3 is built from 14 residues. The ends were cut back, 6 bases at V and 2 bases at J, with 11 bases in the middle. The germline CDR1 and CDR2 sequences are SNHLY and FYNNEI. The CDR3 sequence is CASRDYRAGNTIYF. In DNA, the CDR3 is TGTGCCAGCAGGGACTACAGAGCTGGAAACACCATATATTTT.

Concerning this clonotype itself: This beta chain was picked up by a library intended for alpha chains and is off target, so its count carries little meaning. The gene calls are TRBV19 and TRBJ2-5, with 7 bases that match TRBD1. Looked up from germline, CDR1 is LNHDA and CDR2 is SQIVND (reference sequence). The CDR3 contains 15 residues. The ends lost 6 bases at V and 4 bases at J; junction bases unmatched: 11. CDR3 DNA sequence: TGTGCCAGTAGCGACAGGGCCCAAGGTATAGAGACCCAGTACTTC. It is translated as CASSDRAQGIETQYF.

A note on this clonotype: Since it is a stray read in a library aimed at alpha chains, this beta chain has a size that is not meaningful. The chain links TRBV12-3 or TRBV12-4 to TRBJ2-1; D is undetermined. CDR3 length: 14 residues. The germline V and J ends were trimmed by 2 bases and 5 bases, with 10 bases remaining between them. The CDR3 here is CASSLWQSNNEQFF. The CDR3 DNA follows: TGTGCCAGCAGTTTATGGCAGTCGAACAATGAGCAGTTCTTC.

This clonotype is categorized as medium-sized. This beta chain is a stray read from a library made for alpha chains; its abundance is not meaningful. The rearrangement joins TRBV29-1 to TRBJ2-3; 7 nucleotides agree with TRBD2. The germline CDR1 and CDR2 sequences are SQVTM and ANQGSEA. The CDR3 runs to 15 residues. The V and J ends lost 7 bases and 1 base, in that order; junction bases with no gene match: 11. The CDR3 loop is CSARGASGRTDTQYF. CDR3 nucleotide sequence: TGCAGCGCCCGCGGGGCTAGCGGCCGCACAGATACGCAGTATTTT.